This T cell receptor beta chain was identified in a study of blood T cells in healthy people across ages. The use of a sample-barcoded 5' primer and a J-beta primer mix characterized a second PCR of roughly 7 to 12 cycles. TCRdb independently ran MiXCR on the 5' RACE reads; one entry per CDR3 protein. The table lists 500,000 to 600,000 distinct CDR3 sequences, 27% of them singletons. Germline lookup yields CDR1 SGHAT and CDR2 FQNNGV. The CDR3 extends over 12 amino acids. Trimming removed 5 bases from V and 8 bases from J, with 12 bases in between. Donation came from healthy Caucasian individuals in Russia who were aged roughly 6 to 100. The total RNA that was extracted per sample amounted to at least 5.5 micrograms.

The specimen was blood. This receptor was obtained from a woman in her 70s in good health. The V gene is TRBV11-2, the J gene TRBJ1-2, with no clear D. CDR3 sequence: CASSQTSAGYTF. The CDR3, as DNA: TGTGCCAGCAGCCAGACATCGGCGGGCTACACCTTC.